The entry below gives a single T cell receptor beta chain sequence along with its context. Germline V gene lookup returns CDR1 GTSNPN and CDR2 SVGIG (reference sequence). With V trimmed by 3 bases and J by 6 bases, 9 bases remained unmatched. This CDR3 is built from 15 residues. The sample belongs to a study of blood T cell repertoires in COVID-19. Across the study: Italy, Spain and the United States were the sources of the convalescent and acute COVID-19 samples. PBMCs, B-cell-depleted T cells, or T cells provided the cDNA or gDNA that made up the material.

Per the original data handling: Nucleated cell counts were estimated from reference gene primer amplification. Clones were read by immunoSEQ multiplex PCR, and TCRdb kept only the in-frame ones, dropping some. V, J and clone size were drawn from that table, and D and trimming were deduced from the DNA. The sample includes about 220,000 clones, roughly 75% of them seen just once. The source material was peripheral blood. This clonotype was sampled from a woman aged 65 to 85 with acute or convalescent COVID-19. This chain links TRBV30 with TRBJ2-3; TRBD2 agrees at 10 bases. The CDR3 region is CAWSPSGGLPDTQYF. CDR3 DNA: TGTGCCTGGAGCCCTAGCGGGGGCCTCCCGGATACGCAGTATTTT.